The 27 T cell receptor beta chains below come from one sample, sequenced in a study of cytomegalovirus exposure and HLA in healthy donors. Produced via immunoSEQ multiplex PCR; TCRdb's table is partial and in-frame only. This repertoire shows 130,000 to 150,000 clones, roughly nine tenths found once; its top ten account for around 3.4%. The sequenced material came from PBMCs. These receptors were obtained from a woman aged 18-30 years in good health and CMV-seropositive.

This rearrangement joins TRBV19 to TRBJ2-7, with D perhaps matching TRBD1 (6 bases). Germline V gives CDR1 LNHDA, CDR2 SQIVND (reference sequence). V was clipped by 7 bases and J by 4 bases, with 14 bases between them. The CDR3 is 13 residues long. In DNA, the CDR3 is TGTGCCAGTACATCGGGCAGGGGATACGAGCAGTACTTC. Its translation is CASTSGRGYEQYF.

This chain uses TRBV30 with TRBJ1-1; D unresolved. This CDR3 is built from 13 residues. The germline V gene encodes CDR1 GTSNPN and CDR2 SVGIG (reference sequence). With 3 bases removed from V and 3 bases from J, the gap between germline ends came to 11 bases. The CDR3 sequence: CAWSERQDTEAFF. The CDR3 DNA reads TGTGCCTGGAGCGAACGGCAGGACACTGAAGCTTTCTTT.

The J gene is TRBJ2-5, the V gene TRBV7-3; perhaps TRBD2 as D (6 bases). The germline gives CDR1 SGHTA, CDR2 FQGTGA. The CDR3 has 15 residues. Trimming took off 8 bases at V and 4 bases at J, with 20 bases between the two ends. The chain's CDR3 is CASAMEAGPLETQYF. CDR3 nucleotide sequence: TGTGCCAGCGCCATGGAGGCGGGACCCCTAGAGACCCAGTACTTC.

In DNA, the CDR3 is TGTGCCAGCAGCTTGTCTCTGAGACCCCAGCATTTT. Residues: CASSLSLRPQHF. J is TRBJ1-5 and V is TRBV7-8, with unresolved D. Germline V gives CDR1 SGHVS, CDR2 FQNEAQ. The CDR3 loop spans 12 amino acids. Trimming took off 3 bases at V and 10 bases at J, with 10 bases between the two ends.

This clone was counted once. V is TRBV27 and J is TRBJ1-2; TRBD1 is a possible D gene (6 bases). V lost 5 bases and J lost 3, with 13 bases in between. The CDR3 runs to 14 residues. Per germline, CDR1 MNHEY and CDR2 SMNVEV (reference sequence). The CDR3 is CASSGGAWDYGYTF. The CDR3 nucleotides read TGTGCCAGCAGTGGGGGGGCTTGGGACTATGGCTACACCTTC.

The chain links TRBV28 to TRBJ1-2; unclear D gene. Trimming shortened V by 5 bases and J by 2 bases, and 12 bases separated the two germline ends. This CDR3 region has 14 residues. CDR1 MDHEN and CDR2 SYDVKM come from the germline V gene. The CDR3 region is CASSARVPNYGYTF. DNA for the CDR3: TGTGCCAGCAGTGCGAGGGTACCCAACTATGGCTACACCTTC.

The CDR3 reads CASSLEGDPPYEQYF. Written as DNA, the CDR3 is TGCGCCAGCAGCTTGGAGGGGGACCCCCCTTACGAGCAGTACTTC. This chain joins TRBV5-1 and TRBJ2-7; maybe TRBD1 (6 bases). Trimming pared 0 bases from V and 4 bases from J, leaving 14 bases between. The CDR3 is 15 amino acids. Germline CDR1 is SGHRS and CDR2 is YFSETQ.

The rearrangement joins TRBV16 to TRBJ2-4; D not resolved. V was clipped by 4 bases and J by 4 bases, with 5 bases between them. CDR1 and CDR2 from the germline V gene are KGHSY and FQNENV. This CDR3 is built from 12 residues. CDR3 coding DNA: TGTGCCAGCAGCCGCGATAAAAACATTCAGTACTTC. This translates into CASSRDKNIQYF. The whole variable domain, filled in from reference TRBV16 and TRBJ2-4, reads GEEVAQTPKHLVRGEGQKAKLYCAPIKGHSYVFWYQQVLKNEFKFLISFQNENVFDETGMPKERFSAKCLPNSPCSLEIQATKLEDSAVYFCASSRDKNIQYFGAGTRLSVL.

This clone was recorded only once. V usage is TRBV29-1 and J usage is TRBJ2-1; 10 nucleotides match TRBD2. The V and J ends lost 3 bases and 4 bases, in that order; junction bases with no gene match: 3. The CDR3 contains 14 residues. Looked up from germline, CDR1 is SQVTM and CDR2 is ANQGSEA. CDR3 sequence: CSVERTSGYNEQFF. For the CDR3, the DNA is TGCAGCGTTGAGAGGACTAGCGGTTACAATGAGCAGTTCTTC.

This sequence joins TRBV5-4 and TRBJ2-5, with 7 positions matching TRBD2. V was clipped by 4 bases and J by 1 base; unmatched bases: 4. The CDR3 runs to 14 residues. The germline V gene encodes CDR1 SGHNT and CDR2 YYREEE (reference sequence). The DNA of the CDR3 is TGTGCCAGCAGCATAGGGACTACCCAAGAGACCCAGTACTTC. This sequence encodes CASSIGTTQETQYF.

The CDR3 bases are TGTGCCATCCCTATTGGGACTAGCGGAATCTACGAGCAGTACTTC. This gives the protein CAIPIGTSGIYEQYF. J is TRBJ2-7 and V is TRBV7-3; TRBD2 matches 11 bases. CDR1 SGHTA and CDR2 FQGTGA come from the germline V gene. This CDR3 comprises 15 residues. The J segment lost 3 bases and the V segment lost 10 bases, leaving 11 bases of the junction unmatched.

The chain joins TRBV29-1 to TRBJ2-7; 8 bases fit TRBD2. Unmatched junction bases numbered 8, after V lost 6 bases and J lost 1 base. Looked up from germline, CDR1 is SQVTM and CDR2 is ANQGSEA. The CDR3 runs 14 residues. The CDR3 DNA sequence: TGCAGCGTCTTCGGGGGGGACTCATCCTACGAGCAGTACTTC. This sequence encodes CSVFGGDSSYEQYF.

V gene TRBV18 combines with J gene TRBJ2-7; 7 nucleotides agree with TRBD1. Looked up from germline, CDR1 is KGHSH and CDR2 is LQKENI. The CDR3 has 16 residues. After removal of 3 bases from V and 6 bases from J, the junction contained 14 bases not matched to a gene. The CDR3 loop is CASSPPSGTVVAEQYF. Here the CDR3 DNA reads TGTGCCAGCTCACCTCCTTCTGGGACAGTAGTTGCCGAGCAGTACTTC.

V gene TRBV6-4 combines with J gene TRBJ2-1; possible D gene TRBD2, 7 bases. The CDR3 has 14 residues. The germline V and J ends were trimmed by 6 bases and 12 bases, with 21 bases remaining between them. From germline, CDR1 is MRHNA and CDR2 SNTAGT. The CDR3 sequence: CASSAQGLAEVQFF. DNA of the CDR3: TGTGCCAGCAGCGCCCAGGGGCTAGCGGAAGTGCAGTTCTTC.

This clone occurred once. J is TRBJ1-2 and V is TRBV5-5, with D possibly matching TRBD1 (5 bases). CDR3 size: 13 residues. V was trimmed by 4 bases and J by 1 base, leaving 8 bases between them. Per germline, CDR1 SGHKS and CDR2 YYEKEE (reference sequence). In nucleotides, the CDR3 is TGTGCCAGCAGCCCGGACATTAACTATGGCTACACCTTC. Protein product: CASSPDINYGYTF.

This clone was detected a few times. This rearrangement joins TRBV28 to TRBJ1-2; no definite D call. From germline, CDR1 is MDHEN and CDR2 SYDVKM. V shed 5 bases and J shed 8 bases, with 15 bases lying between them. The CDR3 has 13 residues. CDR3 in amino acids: CASSPNWEGGYTF. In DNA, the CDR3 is TGTGCCAGCAGTCCTAACTGGGAGGGAGGCTACACCTTC.

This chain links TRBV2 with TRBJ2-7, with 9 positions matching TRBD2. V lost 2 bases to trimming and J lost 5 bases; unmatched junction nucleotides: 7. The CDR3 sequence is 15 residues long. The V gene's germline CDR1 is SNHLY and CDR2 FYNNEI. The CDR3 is CASSEISGSFHEQYF. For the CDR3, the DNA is TGTGCCAGCAGTGAAATTAGCGGGAGTTTTCACGAGCAGTACTTC.

CDR3: CASSLVPQAYEQYF. In DNA, the CDR3 is TGCGCCAGCAGCTTGGTGCCCCAGGCCTACGAGCAGTACTTC. The chain employs TRBV5-1 and TRBJ2-7; D is uncertain. This CDR3 region has 14 residues. The germline V gene has CDR1 SGHRS and CDR2 YFSETQ. V shed 0 bases and J shed 2 bases, with 9 bases lying between them.

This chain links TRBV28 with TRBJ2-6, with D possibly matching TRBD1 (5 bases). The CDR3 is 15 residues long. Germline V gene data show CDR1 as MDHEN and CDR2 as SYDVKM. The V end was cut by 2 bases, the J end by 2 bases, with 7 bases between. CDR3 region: CASSLTRAGANVLTF. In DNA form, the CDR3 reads TGTGCCAGCAGTTTAACCAGGGCTGGGGCCAACGTCCTGACTTTC.

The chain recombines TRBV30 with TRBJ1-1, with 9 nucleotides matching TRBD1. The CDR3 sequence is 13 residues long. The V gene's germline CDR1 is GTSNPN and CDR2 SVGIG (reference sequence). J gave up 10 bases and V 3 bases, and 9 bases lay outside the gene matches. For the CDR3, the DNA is TGTGCCTGGAGGCCGGGACAGGGAGTATCAGCTTTCTTT. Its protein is CAWRPGQGVSAFF.

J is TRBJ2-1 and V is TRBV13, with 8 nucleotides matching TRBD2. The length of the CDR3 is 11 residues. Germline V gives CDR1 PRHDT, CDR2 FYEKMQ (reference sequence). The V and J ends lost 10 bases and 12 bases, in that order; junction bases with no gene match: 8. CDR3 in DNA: TGTGCCAACCGGGAGGGCCCAGTGCAGTTCTTC. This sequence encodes CANREGPVQFF.

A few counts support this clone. The CDR3 sequence is CASSLDRTNNEQFF. Written as DNA, the CDR3 is TGTGCCAGCAGCCTAGACCGGACTAACAATGAGCAGTTCTTC. The chain links TRBV4-2 to TRBJ2-1, with D possibly matching TRBD2 (6 bases). This CDR3 has 14 amino acids. V lost 4 bases to trimming and J lost 5 bases, with 12 bases between them. Germline V lookup: CDR1 LGHNA, CDR2 YNFKEQ.

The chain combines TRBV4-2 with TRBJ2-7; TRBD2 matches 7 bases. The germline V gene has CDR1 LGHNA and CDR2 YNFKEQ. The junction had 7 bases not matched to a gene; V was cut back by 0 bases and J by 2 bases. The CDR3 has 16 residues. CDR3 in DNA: TGTGCCAGCAGCCAAGAAGGGTGGGAGGGCCCCTACGAGCAGTACTTC. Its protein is CASSQEGWEGPYEQYF.

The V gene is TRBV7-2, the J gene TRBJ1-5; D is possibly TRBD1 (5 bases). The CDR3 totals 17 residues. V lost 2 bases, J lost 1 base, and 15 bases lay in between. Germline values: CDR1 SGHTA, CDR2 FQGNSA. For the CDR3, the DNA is TGTGCCAGCAGCTTACAGTCGGGACTCGGGAGCAATCAGCCCCAGCATTTT. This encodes CASSLQSGLGSNQPQHF.

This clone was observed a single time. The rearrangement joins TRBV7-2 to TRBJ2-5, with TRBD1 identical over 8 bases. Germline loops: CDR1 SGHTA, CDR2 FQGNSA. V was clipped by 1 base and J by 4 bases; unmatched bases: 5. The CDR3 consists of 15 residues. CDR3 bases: TGTGCCAGCAGCTTAGTAGGGACAGGTGCAGAGACCCAGTACTTC. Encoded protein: CASSLVGTGAETQYF.

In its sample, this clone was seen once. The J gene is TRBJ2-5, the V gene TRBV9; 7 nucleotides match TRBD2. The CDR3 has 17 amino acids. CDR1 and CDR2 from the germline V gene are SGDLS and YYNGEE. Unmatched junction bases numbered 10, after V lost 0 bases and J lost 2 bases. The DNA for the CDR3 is TGTGCCAGCAGCGTAGCTCCGCGACTAGCTCATCAAGAGACCCAGTACTTC. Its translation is CASSVAPRLAHQETQYF.

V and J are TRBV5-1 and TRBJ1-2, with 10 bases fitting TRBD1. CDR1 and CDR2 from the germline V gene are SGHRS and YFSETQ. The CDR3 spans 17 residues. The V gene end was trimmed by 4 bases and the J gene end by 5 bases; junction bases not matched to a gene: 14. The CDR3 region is CASSTRPTGGIGYGYTF. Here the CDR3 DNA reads TGCGCCAGCAGCACAAGACCGACAGGGGGCATAGGGTATGGCTACACCTTC.